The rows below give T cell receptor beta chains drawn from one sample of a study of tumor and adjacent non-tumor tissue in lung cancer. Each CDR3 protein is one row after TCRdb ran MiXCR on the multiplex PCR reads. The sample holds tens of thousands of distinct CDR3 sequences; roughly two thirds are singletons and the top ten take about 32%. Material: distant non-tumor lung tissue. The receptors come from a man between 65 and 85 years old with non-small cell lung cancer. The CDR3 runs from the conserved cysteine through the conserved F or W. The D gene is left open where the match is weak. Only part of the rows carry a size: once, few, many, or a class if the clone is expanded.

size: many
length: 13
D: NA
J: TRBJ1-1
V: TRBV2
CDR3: CASSAQGNTEAFF
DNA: TGTGCCAGCAGTGCACAGGGTAACACTGAAGCTTTCTTT

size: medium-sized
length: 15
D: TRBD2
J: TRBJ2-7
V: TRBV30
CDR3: CAWTPLSSGRYEQYF
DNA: TGTGCCTGGACACCACTCTCTAGCGGTAGATACGAGCAGTACTTC

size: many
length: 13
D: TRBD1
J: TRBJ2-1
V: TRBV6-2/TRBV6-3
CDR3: CASSRQGQGEQFF
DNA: TGTGCCAGCAGCCGACAGGGGCAGGGTGAGCAGTTCTTC

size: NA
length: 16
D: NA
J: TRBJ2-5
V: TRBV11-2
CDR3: CASRAPGQTGVETQYF
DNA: TGTGCCAGCAGGGCCCCGGGACAGACGGGGGTGGAGACCCAATACTTC

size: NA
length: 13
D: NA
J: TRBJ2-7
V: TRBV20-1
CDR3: CSARVGTGCEQYF
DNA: TGCAGTGCTAGAGTGGGAACTGGTTGCGAGCAGTACTTC

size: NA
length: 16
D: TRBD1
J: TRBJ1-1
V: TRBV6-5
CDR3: CTSALEGQGRYTGAFF
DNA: TGTACCAGCGCTCTGGAAGGACAGGGGCGCTACACTGGAGCTTTCTTT

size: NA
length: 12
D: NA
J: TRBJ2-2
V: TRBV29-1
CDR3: CSGSTNTGGLFF
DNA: TGCAGCGGGTCGACGAACACCGGGGGGCTGTTTTTT

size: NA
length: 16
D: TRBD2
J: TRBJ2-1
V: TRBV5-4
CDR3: CASSRVSGGEYSKQFF
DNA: TGTGCCAGCAGCAGGGTGAGCGGGGGGGAGTACAGTAAGCAGTTCTTC

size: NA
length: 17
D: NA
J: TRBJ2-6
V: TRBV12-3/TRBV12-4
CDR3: CASSLAGQEPGANVLTF
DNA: TGTGCCAGCAGTTTGGCCGGGCAGGAACCTGGGGCCAACGTCCTGACTTTC

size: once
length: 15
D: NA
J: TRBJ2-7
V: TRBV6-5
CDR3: CASSISTDAGYEPYF
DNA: TGTGCCAGCAGTATCTCCACGGACGCTGGCTACGAGCCGTACTTC

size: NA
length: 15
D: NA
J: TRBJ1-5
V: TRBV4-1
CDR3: CPSTQGSGDSQPQHF
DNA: TGCCCCAGCACCCAAGGATCTGGTGACAGTCAGCCCCAGCATTTT

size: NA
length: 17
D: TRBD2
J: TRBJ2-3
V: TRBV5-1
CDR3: CASSLVGSGARTDTQYF
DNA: TGCGCCAGCAGCTTGGTTGGTAGCGGGGCCCGCACAGATACGCAGTATTTT

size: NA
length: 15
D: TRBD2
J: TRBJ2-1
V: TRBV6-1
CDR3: CASSDASGGYNEQFF
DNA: TGTGCCAGCAGTGATGCTAGCGGGGGGTACAATGAGCAGTTCTTC

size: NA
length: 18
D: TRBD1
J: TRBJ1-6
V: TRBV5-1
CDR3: CASSFSGTGSNFRSPLHF
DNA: TGCGCCAGCAGCTTCTCCGGGACAGGGTCGAATTTTCGTTCACCCCTCCACTTT

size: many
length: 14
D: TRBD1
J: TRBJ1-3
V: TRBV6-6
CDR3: CASSQDRAGNTIYF
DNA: TGTGCCAGCAGCCAGGACAGGGCCGGAAACACCATATATTTT

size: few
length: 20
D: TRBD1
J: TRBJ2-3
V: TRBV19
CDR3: CASSTSGQGGLAWDTDTQYF
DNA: TGTGCCAGTAGTACCAGTGGACAGGGCGGTCTAGCGTGGGACACAGATACGCAGTATTTT